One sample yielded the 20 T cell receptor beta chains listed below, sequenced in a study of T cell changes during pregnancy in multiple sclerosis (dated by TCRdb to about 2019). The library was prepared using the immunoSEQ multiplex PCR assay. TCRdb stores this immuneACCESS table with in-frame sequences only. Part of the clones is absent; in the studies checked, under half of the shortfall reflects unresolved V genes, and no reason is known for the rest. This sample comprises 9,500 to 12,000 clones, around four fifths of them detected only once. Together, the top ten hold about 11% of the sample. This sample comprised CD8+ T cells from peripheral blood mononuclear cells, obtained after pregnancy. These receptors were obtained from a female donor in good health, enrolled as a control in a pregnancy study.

CDR3 nucleotides: TGTGCCAGCAGTACCAGGGGATCACCCCTCCACTTT. Residues: CASSTRGSPLHF. The V call is TRBV27, the J call TRBJ1-6; TRBD1 might be the D (6 bases). The CDR3 is 12 residues long. Between the trimmed V and J ends, which lost 5 bases and 10 bases, there was a span of 9 bases. The germline V gene has CDR1 MNHEY and CDR2 SMNVEV (reference sequence).

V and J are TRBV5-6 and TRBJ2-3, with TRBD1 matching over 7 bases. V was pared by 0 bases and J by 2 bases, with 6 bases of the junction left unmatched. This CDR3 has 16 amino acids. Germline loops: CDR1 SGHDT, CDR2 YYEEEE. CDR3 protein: CASSLGQGFTTDTQYF. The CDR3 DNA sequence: TGTGCCAGCAGCTTGGGACAGGGTTTCACCACAGATACGCAGTATTTT.

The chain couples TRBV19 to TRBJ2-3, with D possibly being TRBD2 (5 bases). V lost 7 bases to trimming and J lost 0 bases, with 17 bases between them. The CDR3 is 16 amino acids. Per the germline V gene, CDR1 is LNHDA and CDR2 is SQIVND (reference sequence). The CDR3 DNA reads TGTGCCAGTACTCCAGGTCTAGCCGCTAGCACAGATACGCAGTATTTT. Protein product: CASTPGLAASTDTQYF. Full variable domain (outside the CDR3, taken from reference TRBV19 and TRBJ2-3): DGGITQSPKYLFRKEGQNVTLSCEQNLNHDAMYWYRQDPGQGLRLIYYSQIVNDFQKGDIAEGYSVSREKKESFPLTVTSAQKNPTAFYLCASTPGLAASTDTQYFGPGTRLTVL.

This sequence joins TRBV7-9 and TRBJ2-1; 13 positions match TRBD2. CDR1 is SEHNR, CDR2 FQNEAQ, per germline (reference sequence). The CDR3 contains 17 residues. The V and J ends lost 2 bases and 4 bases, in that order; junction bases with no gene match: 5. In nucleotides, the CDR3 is TGTGCCAGCAGCTTACCAGGACTAGCGGGGGTGTACAATGAGCAGTTCTTC. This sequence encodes CASSLPGLAGVYNEQFF. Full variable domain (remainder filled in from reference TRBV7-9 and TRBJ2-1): DTGVSQNPRHKITKRGQNVTFRCDPISEHNRLYWYRQTLGQGPEFLTYFQNEAQLEKSRLLSDRFSAERPKGSFSTLEIQRTEQGDSAMYLCASSLPGLAGVYNEQFFGPGTRLTVL.

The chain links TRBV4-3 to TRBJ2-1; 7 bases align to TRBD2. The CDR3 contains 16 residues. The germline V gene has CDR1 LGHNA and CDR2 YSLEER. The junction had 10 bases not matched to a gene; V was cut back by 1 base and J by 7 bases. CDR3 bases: TGCGCCAGCAGCCAAGGCCTAGCGGCGCGTTCGAATGAGCAGTTCTTC. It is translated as CASSQGLAARSNEQFF.

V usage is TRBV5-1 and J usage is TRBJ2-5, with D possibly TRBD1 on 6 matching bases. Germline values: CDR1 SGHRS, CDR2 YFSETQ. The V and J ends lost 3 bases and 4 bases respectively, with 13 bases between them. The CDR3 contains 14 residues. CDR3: CASSSQGQGETQYF. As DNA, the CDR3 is TGCGCCAGCAGCTCACAGGGCCAGGGAGAGACCCAGTACTTC.

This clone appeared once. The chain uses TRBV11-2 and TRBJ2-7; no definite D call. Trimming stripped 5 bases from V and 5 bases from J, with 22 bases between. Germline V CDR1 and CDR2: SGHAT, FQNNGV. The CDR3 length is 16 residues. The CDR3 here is CASSPSPRVGGDEQYF. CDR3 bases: TGTGCCAGCAGCCCTTCACCCCGGGTAGGTGGTGACGAGCAGTACTTC.

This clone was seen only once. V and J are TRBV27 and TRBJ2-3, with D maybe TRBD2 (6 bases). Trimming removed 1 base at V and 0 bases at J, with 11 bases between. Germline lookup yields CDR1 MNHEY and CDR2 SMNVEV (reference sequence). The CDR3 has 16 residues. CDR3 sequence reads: CASSLWGVTSTDTQYF. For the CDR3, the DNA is TGTGCCAGCAGTTTATGGGGGGTTACTAGCACAGATACGCAGTATTTT.

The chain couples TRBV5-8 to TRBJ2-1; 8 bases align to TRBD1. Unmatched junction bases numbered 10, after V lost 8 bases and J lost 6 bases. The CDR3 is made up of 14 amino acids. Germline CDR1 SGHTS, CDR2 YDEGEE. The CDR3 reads CASWNRGDPNEQFF. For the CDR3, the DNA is TGTGCCAGTTGGAACAGGGGGGATCCCAATGAGCAGTTCTTC.

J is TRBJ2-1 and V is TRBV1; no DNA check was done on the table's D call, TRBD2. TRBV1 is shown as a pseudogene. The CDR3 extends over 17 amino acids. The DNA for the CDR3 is TGCACCAGCAGCCAAGTCCGGGGGAGGTGCTCCTACAATGAGCAGTTCTTC. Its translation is CTSSQVRGRCSYNEQFF.

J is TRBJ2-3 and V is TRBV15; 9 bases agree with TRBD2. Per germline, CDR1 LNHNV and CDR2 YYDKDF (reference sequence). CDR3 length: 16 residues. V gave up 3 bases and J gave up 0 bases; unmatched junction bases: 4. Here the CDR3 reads CATSRRLAASTDTQYF. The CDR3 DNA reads TGTGCCACCAGCAGGCGACTAGCGGCTAGCACAGATACGCAGTATTTT.

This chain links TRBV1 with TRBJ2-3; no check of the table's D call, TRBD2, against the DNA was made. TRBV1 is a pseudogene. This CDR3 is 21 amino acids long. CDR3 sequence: CTSSQAGSVSGRICFPDTQYF. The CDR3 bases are TGCACCAGCAGCCAAGCCGGGTCGGTTAGCGGGAGAATTTGCTTCCCAGATACGCAGTATTTT.

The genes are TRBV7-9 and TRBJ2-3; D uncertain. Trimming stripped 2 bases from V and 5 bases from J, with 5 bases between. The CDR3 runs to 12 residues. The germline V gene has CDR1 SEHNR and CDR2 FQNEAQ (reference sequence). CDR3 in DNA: TGTGCCAGCAGCTTACCTCGAGATACGCAGTATTTT. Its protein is CASSLPRDTQYF.

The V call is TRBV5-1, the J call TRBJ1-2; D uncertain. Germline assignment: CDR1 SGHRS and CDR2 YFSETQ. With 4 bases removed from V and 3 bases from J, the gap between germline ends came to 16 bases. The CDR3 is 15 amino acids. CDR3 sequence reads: CASSPESDGDYGYTF. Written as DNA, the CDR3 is TGCGCCAGCAGCCCCGAATCCGACGGAGACTATGGCTACACCTTC.

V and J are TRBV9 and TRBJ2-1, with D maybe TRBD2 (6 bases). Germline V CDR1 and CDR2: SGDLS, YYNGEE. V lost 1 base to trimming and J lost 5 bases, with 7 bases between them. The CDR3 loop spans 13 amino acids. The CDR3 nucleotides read TGTGCCAGCAGCGTATTAGCGGACAATGAGCAGTTCTTC. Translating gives CASSVLADNEQFF. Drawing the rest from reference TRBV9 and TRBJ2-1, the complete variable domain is DSGVTQTPKHLITATGQRVTLRCSPRSGDLSVYWYQQSLDQGLQFLIQYYNGEERAKGNILERFSAQQFPDLHSELNLSSLELGDSALYFCASSVLADNEQFFGPGTRLTVL.

In DNA, the CDR3 is TGTGCCAGTAGTTCCTACAGCGGGGCCTATGGCTACACCTTC. Its translation is CASSSYSGAYGYTF. This chain joins TRBV19 and TRBJ1-2, with D possibly TRBD1 on 5 matching bases. The CDR3 is 14 residues long. Trimming took 5 bases from V and 4 from J, leaving 14 bases between them. Germline V gene sequence: CDR1 LNHDA, CDR2 SQIVND (reference sequence).

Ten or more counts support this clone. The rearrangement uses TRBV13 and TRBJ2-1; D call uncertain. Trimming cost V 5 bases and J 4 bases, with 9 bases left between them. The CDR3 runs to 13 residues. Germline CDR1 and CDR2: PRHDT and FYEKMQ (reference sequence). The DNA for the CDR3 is TGTGCCAGCAGCCAAGTCTATTACAATGAGCAGTTCTTC. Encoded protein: CASSQVYYNEQFF.

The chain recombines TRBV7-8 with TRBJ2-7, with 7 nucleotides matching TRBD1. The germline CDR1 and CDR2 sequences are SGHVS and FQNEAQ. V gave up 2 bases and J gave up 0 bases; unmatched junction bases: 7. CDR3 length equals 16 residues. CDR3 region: CASSLRTGLSSYEQYF. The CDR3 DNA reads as TGTGCCAGCAGCTTAAGGACAGGCCTTAGCTCCTACGAGCAGTACTTC.

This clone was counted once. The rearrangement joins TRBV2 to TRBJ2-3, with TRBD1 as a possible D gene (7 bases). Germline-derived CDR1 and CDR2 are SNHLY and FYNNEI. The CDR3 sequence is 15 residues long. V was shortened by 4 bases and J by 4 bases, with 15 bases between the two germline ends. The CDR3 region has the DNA TGTGCCAGCAGTGCAGGGGGGTGGGTTTCAGATACGCAGTATTTT. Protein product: CASSAGGWVSDTQYF.

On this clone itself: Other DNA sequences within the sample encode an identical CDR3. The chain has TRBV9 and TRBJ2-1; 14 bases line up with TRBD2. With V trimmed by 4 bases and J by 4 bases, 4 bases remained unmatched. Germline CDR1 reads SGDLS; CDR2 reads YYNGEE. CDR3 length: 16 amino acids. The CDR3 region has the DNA TGTGCCAGCAGCCCGCGACTAGCGGGAGGGTACAATGAGCAGTTCTTC. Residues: CASSPRLAGGYNEQFF.